The 28 T cell receptor beta chains listed next were all sequenced from one sample in a study of long-term antiretroviral therapy in people with HIV. It was version v3.0 of the immunoSEQ assay that was run at survey level. Data came from immunoSEQ multiplex PCR; TCRdb stores just in-frame clones and leaves some out. The table lists 25,000 to 35,000 clones, more than 70% of them singletons. The material sequenced was unsorted PBMCs, taken 0.8 years after starting antiretroviral therapy. The receptors were sampled from a woman aged 25 to 39 with HIV.

The chain employs TRBV21-1 and TRBJ2-7; the table assigns TRBD1, which was not confirmed against the DNA. TRBV21-1 is a documented pseudogene. The CDR3 runs 14 residues. CDR3 in DNA: TGTGCCAGCAGCCCGGGACAGTGTTCCTACGAGCAGTACGTC. It is translated as CASSPGQCSYEQYV.

The V and J genes are TRBV19 and TRBJ2-1; D gene uncertain. Trimming removed 3 bases from V and 0 bases from J, with 9 bases in between. The CDR3 totals 15 residues. CDR1 and CDR2 (germline): LNHDA, SQIVND (reference sequence). DNA of the CDR3: TGTGCCAGTAGTATCCCGTCTACCTCCTACAATGAGCAGTTCTTC. Translation: CASSIPSTSYNEQFF.

The genes are TRBV19 and TRBJ1-4; D ambiguous. V gave up 1 base and J gave up 8 bases, with 5 bases separating them. Germline V CDR1 and CDR2: LNHDA, SQIVND (reference sequence). This CDR3 has 12 amino acids. CDR3 region: CASSIAREKLFF. In DNA, the CDR3 is TGTGCCAGTAGTATAGCACGCGAAAAACTGTTTTTT. Filled out from reference TRBV19 and TRBJ1-4, the complete variable domain reads DGGITQSPKYLFRKEGQNVTLSCEQNLNHDAMYWYRQDPGQGLRLIYYSQIVNDFQKGDIAEGYSVSREKKESFPLTVTSAQKNPTAFYLCASSIAREKLFFGSGTQLSVL.

The chain employs TRBV5-4 and TRBJ2-1; 7 bases line up with TRBD2. The germline gives CDR1 SGHNT, CDR2 YYREEE (reference sequence). V dropped 4 bases and J dropped 7; count of bases not matched to a gene: 11. The CDR3 extends over 15 amino acids. DNA for the CDR3: TGTGCCAGCAGCCCTCCCCGACGGACTAGGAATGAGCAGTTCTTC. Its protein product is CASSPPRRTRNEQFF. Full variable domain (outside the CDR3, taken from reference TRBV5-4 and TRBJ2-1): ETGVTQSPTHLIKTRGQQVTLRCSSQSGHNTVSWYQQALGQGPQFIFQYYREEENGRGNFPPRFSGLQFPNYSSELNVNALELDDSALYLCASSPPRRTRNEQFFGPGTRLTVL.

The gene calls are TRBV4-1 and TRBJ2-5, with D unclear. With 2 bases removed from V and 2 bases from J, the gap between germline ends came to 12 bases. The germline gives CDR1 MGHRA, CDR2 YSYEKL. This CDR3 has 15 amino acids. This CDR3 is CASSQNLRHQETQYF. As DNA, the CDR3 is TGCGCCAGCAGCCAAAACTTGCGGCATCAAGAGACCCAGTACTTC.

V gene TRBV4-2 combines with J gene TRBJ2-3; 10 bases line up with TRBD2. The V gene end was trimmed by 0 bases and the J gene end by 2 bases; junction bases not matched to a gene: 8. Germline loops: CDR1 LGHNA, CDR2 YNFKEQ. This CDR3 has 18 residues. DNA of the CDR3: TGTGCCAGCAGCCAAGAATTTAGCGGGGGGCCTTCCACAGATACGCAGTATTTT. Translating it yields CASSQEFSGGPSTDTQYF.

The DNA for the CDR3 is TGTGCCAGCAGGGGCGGAGGAGAGACCCAGTACTTC. Amino acid sequence: CASRGGGETQYF. The rearrangement joins TRBV2 to TRBJ2-5; perhaps TRBD2 as D (5 bases). The CDR3 covers 12 residues. V lost 6 bases, J lost 4 bases, and 9 bases lay in between. CDR1 and CDR2 from the germline V gene are SNHLY and FYNNEI.

This clone was seen just once. The CDR3, as DNA: TGTGCCAGCAGTTTCGGAAACTCTGGGGCCAACGTCCTGACTTTC. Protein: CASSFGNSGANVLTF. This chain links TRBV27 with TRBJ2-6; no clear D. The CDR3 sequence is 15 residues long. Trimming removed 3 bases at V and 0 bases at J, with 6 bases between. Germline V lookup: CDR1 MNHEY, CDR2 SMNVEV (reference sequence).

This clone was observed once. This chain uses TRBV5-4 with TRBJ1-2; 9 bases align to TRBD1. With V trimmed by 4 bases and J by 4 bases, 11 bases remained unmatched. Germline V gene lookup returns CDR1 SGHNT and CDR2 YYREEE (reference sequence). CDR3 length: 16 amino acids. The CDR3 sequence is CASSLGQGVSVYGYTF. The CDR3 nucleotides are TGTGCCAGCAGCCTGGGACAGGGAGTAAGTGTCTATGGCTACACCTTC. The whole variable domain, remainder taken from reference TRBV5-4 and TRBJ1-2, is ETGVTQSPTHLIKTRGQQVTLRCSSQSGHNTVSWYQQALGQGPQFIFQYYREEENGRGNFPPRFSGLQFPNYSSELNVNALELDDSALYLCASSLGQGVSVYGYTFGSGTRLTVV.

The chain combines TRBV5-4 with TRBJ2-3; D not certain. Trimming stripped 2 bases from V and 6 bases from J, with 22 bases between. The germline CDR1 and CDR2 sequences are SGHNT and YYREEE (reference sequence). CDR3 length: 17 amino acids. The CDR3 nucleotides read TGTGCCAGCAGCTTCAAGAGTTCGGGCGGACCGACGGATACGCAGTATTTT. Translating it yields CASSFKSSGGPTDTQYF.

V gene TRBV9 combines with J gene TRBJ2-1; D gene unclear. This CDR3 is 14 amino acids long. Germline CDR1 reads SGDLS; CDR2 reads YYNGEE. Trimming took off 0 bases at V and 13 bases at J, with 17 bases between the two ends. The CDR3 DNA sequence: TGTGCCAGCAGCGTAGCTCCCCAGAAGGACCTCCAGTTCTTC. Its translation: CASSVAPQKDLQFF.

The chain employs TRBV7-9 and TRBJ1-5, with 10 bases that match TRBD1. The ends lost 0 bases at V and 6 bases at J; junction bases unmatched: 8. The CDR3 is made up of 17 amino acids. Germline CDR1 is SEHNR and CDR2 is FQNEAQ (reference sequence). For the CDR3, the DNA is TGTGCCAGCAGCTTAGCGCTGGGACAGGGGTCGGGTCAGCCCCAGCATTTT. It is translated as CASSLALGQGSGQPQHF.

V is TRBV5-1 and J is TRBJ2-3; 11 bases agree with TRBD2. The CDR3 totals 14 residues. V shed 4 bases, J shed 3 bases, and the junction held 1 base outside the gene matches. Germline V lookup: CDR1 SGHRS, CDR2 YFSETQ. CDR3 region: CASSTSGGTDTQYF. CDR3 nucleotide sequence: TGCGCCAGCAGCACTAGCGGGGGTACAGATACGCAGTATTTT.

The V gene is TRBV7-3, the J gene TRBJ1-1; a weak D match, TRBD1 (6 bases). Looked up from germline, CDR1 is SGHTA and CDR2 is FQGTGA. Trimming removed 5 bases from V and 1 base from J, with 14 bases in between. The CDR3 has 15 residues. The CDR3 protein is CASSAAGHANTEAFF. The CDR3, as DNA: TGTGCCAGCAGCGCAGCGGGACATGCGAACACTGAAGCTTTCTTT.

The CDR3 nucleotides read TGTGCCAGCAGCTTGGCGGCAAATGAAAAACTGTTTTTT. Translation: CASSLAANEKLFF. The chain links TRBV5-5 to TRBJ1-4, with D hard to call. Deletions cut 0 bases from V and 5 bases from J, with 5 bases between. Germline lookup yields CDR1 SGHKS and CDR2 YYEKEE (reference sequence). The CDR3 is 13 amino acids. Combining the CDR3 with reference TRBV5-5 and TRBJ1-4 gives the whole variable domain DAGVTQSPTHLIKTRGQQVTLRCSPISGHKSVSWYQQVLGQGPQFIFQYYEKEERGRGNFPDRFSARQFPNYSSELNVNALLLGDSALYLCASSLAANEKLFFGSGTQLSVL.

The rearrangement uses TRBV5-1 and TRBJ2-1, with unresolved D. V lost 1 base, J lost 5 bases, and 10 bases lay in between. There are 14 residues in the CDR3. From germline, CDR1 is SGHRS and CDR2 YFSETQ. The CDR3 reads CASSLYSVNNEQFF. The CDR3 DNA reads as TGCGCCAGCAGCTTGTACTCCGTCAACAATGAGCAGTTCTTC.

V is TRBV19 and J is TRBJ1-2; TRBD1 matches 11 bases. The CDR3 consists of 16 residues. V gave up 6 bases and J gave up 2 bases; unmatched junction bases: 8. Germline V gene data show CDR1 as LNHDA and CDR2 as SQIVND (reference sequence). The CDR3 loop is CASRDRGQLTNYGYTF. The CDR3 coding sequence is TGTGCCAGTAGGGACAGGGGGCAGCTCACAAACTATGGCTACACCTTC.

The chain combines TRBV10-3 with TRBJ2-7; D might be TRBD1 (6 bases). Germline V gives CDR1 ENHRY, CDR2 SYGVKD. Trimming stripped 3 bases from V and 0 bases from J, with 21 bases between. The CDR3 is made up of 18 amino acids. The CDR3 spells CAISEPQGGSLSSYEQYF. The CDR3 DNA follows: TGTGCCATCAGTGAACCACAGGGTGGCTCACTAAGCTCCTACGAGCAGTACTTC.

The chain is built from TRBV5-5 and TRBJ2-7; 7 bases match TRBD1. CDR3 length equals 16 residues. Trimming at V came to 3 bases and at J to 4 bases, leaving 13 bases not matched to a gene. CDR1 is SGHKS and CDR2 is YYEKEE in the germline V gene (reference sequence). In DNA form, the CDR3 reads TGTGCCAGCAGCTCATCGCGAGGGGGCGCTGGGTACGAGCAGTACTTC. Its translation is CASSSSRGGAGYEQYF. Full variable domain (remainder filled in from reference TRBV5-5 and TRBJ2-7): DAGVTQSPTHLIKTRGQQVTLRCSPISGHKSVSWYQQVLGQGPQFIFQYYEKEERGRGNFPDRFSARQFPNYSSELNVNALLLGDSALYLCASSSSRGGAGYEQYFGPGTRLTVT.

The rearrangement joins TRBV5-6 to TRBJ1-4, with D possibly being TRBD1 (5 bases). Per germline, CDR1 SGHDT and CDR2 YYEEEE. This CDR3 has 14 residues. Trimming stripped 5 bases from V and 8 bases from J, with 16 bases between. CDR3 protein: CASSREGAGEKLFF. The CDR3 DNA reads as TGTGCCAGCAGTAGGGAAGGGGCAGGAGAAAAACTGTTTTTT.

The chain combines TRBV30 with TRBJ1-1, with D possibly TRBD1 on 6 matching bases. The V end lost 5 bases, the J end lost 2 bases, and 12 bases lay between the germline ends. The CDR3 loop spans 13 amino acids. Germline CDR1 and CDR2: GTSNPN and SVGIG (reference sequence). DNA of the CDR3: TGTGCCTGGGGGGAACAGGGCAACACTGAAGCTTTCTTT. This gives the protein CAWGEQGNTEAFF.

The J gene is TRBJ1-6, the V gene TRBV6-6, with D perhaps TRBD1 (5 bases). CDR1 and CDR2 (germline): MNHNY, SVGAGI (reference sequence). V lost 5 bases and J 8 bases, leaving 16 bases between the germline ends. This CDR3 contains 15 residues. The DNA for the CDR3 is TGTGCCAGCAGTCCGCATATACAGGAGTATTCACCCCTCCACTTT. This gives the protein CASSPHIQEYSPLHF.

The chain has TRBV7-9 and TRBJ1-1; possible D gene TRBD1, 6 bases. The CDR3 is 13 amino acids. Trimming shortened V by 3 bases and J by 6 bases, and 11 bases separated the two germline ends. The germline V gene encodes CDR1 SEHNR and CDR2 FQNEAQ (reference sequence). The chain's CDR3 is CASSFRAGAEAFF. The DNA for the CDR3 is TGTGCCAGCAGCTTCAGGGCAGGGGCTGAAGCTTTCTTT.

The rearrangement links TRBV29-1 to TRBJ2-3; D call uncertain. CDR1 is SQVTM, CDR2 ANQGSEA, per germline. This CDR3 spans 12 amino acids. The V end was cut by 3 bases, the J end by 1 base, with 5 bases between. CDR3 loop: CSVDMGTDTQYF. The CDR3 nucleotides read TGCAGCGTTGATATGGGCACAGATACGCAGTATTTT.

This clone has a single count. The chain is built from TRBV10-2 and TRBJ1-2; D is possibly TRBD1 (5 bases). This CDR3 region has 14 residues. From germline, CDR1 is WSHSY and CDR2 SAAADI. V dropped 8 bases and J dropped 6 bases, with 19 bases sitting between them. The CDR3 DNA reads TGCGCCAGCTGCGACAGTCCCCTAAGCGATGGCTACACCTTC. It codes for CASCDSPLSDGYTF.

J is TRBJ2-7 and V is TRBV27; D is undetermined. The CDR3 is made up of 14 amino acids. V lost 6 bases and J 3 bases, leaving 15 bases between the germline ends. The germline V gene has CDR1 MNHEY and CDR2 SMNVEV (reference sequence). CDR3 bases: TGTGCCAGCAGCCCGACGGCCCTGTACTACGAGCAGTACTTC. Residues: CASSPTALYYEQYF.

CDR3 protein: CASSLLGDGAGYGYTF. DNA of the CDR3: TGTGCCAGCAGCCTACTGGGGGACGGAGCAGGCTATGGCTACACCTTC. This chain links TRBV6-6 with TRBJ1-2, with D possibly being TRBD1 (5 bases). Trimming took 6 bases from V and 4 from J, leaving 21 bases between them. The CDR3 is made up of 16 amino acids. In germline, CDR1 is MNHNY, CDR2 SVGAGI (reference sequence).

The V gene is TRBV2, the J gene TRBJ2-5; 13 bases agree with TRBD2. Unmatched junction bases numbered 5, after V lost 5 bases and J lost 5 bases. Germline-derived CDR1 and CDR2 are SNHLY and FYNNEI. This CDR3 comprises 15 residues. The CDR3 protein is CASSLTSGGAETQYF. The CDR3 DNA follows: TGTGCCAGCAGTCTCACTAGCGGGGGGGCTGAGACCCAGTACTTC.